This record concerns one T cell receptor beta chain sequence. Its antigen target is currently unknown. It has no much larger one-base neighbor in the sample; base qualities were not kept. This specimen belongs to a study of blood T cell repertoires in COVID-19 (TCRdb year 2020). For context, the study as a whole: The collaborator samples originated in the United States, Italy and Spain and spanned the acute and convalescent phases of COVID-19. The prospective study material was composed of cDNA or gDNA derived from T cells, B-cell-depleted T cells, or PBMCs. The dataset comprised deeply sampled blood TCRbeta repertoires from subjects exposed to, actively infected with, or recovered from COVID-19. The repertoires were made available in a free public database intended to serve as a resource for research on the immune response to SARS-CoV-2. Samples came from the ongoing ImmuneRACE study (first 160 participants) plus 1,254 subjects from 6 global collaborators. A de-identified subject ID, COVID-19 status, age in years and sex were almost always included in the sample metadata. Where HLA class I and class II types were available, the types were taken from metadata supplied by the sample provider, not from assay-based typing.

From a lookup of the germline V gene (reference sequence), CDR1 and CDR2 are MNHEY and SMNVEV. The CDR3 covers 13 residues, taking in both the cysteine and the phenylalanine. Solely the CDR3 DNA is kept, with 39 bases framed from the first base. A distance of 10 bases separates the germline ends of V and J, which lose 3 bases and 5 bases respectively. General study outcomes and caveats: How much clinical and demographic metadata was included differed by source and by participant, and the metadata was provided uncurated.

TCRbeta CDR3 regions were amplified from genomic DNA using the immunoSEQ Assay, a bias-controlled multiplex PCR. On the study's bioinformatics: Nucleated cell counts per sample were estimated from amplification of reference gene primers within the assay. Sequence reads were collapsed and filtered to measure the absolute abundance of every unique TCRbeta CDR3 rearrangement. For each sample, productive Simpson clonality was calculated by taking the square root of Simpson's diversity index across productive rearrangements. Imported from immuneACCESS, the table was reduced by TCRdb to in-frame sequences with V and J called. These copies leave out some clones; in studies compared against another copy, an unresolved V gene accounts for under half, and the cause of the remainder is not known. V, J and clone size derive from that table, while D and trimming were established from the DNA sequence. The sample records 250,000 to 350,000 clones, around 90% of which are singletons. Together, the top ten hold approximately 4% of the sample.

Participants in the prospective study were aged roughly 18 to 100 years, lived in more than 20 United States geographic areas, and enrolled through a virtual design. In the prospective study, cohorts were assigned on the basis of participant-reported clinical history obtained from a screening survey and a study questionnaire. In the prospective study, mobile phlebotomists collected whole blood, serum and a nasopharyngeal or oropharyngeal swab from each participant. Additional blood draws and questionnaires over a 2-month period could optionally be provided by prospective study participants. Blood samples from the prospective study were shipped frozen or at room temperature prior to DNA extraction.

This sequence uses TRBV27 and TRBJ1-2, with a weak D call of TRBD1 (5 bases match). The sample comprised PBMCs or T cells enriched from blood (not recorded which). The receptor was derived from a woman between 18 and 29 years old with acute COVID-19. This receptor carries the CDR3 CASSLPGGYGYTF. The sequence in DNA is TGTGCCAGCAGTTTGCCTGGGGGGTATGGCTACACCTTC.